This T cell receptor beta chain was sequenced for a study of radiotherapy plus CTLA-4 blockade in lung cancer. Assay used: immunoSEQ multiplex PCR; TCRdb lists only in-frame clones, some missing. This table has roughly 80,000 clones, more than 60% appearing once. Germline CDR1 is MDHEN and CDR2 is SYDVKM. Trimming removed 3 bases from V and 6 bases from J; junction bases left unmatched: 14. The CDR3 sequence is 17 residues long. The material sequenced was peripheral blood, taken from a patient treated with radiotherapy plus ipilimumab. This rearrangement joins TRBV28 to TRBJ2-1; 7 bases agree with TRBD2. The sequence was obtained from a human donor with non-small cell lung cancer who had a partial response to radiotherapy plus ipilimumab. Some clones in this sample may be carry-over from other donors' samples. CDR3 DNA: TGTGCCAGCAGTTTTGCGGGAGTTCCAGTAAGAGCCAATGAGCAGTTCTTC. Translating gives CASSFAGVPVRANEQFF.